The 11 T cell receptor beta chains below come from one sample, sequenced in a study of vaccination effects on CD4 cells after COVID-19. Antigen-specific CD4+ T cells were first expanded with viral peptide pools by the ViraFEST assay and only then sequenced. Cells that had been cultured for less than 13 days were the source of isolated CD4+ T cells. Their specific antigens are unknown. Here immunoSEQ multiplex PCR was the method, and the copy in TCRdb shows in-frame clones only, minus some. The profile covers approximately 15,000 clones, with around 76% appearing a single time and roughly 26% taken by the ten largest. The specimen was CD4+ T cells from PBMCs cultured with HCoV-229E spike peptides, collected before COVID-19 vaccination. The source of these receptors is a human donor who received a COVID-19 vaccine.

CDR3 sequence: CATAAGMNTEAFF. In DNA form, the CDR3 reads TGTGCCACCGCCGCGGGGATGAACACTGAAGCTTTCTTT. The genes are TRBV7-2 and TRBJ1-1; D is uncertain. The V and J ends lost 10 bases and 0 bases respectively, with 12 bases between them. Per germline, CDR1 SGHTA and CDR2 FQGNSA. The CDR3 is 13 amino acids. The full variable domain, in which reference TRBV7-2 and TRBJ1-1 provide the parts outside the CDR3, is GAGVSQSPSNKVTEKGKDVELRCDPISGHTALYWYRQSLGQGLEFLIYFQGNSAPDKSGLPSDRFSAERTGGSVSTLTIQRTQQEDSAVYLCATAAGMNTEAFFGQGTRLTVV.

This clone was picked up a small number of times. The rearrangement uses TRBV19 and TRBJ1-1; D is undetermined. The CDR3 extends over 17 amino acids. V was cut by 1 base and J by 1 base, with 16 bases left in between. The germline CDR1 and CDR2 sequences are LNHDA and SQIVND (reference sequence). The CDR3 is CASSIVFRITSNTEAFF. CDR3 coding DNA: TGTGCCAGTAGTATAGTTTTTAGGATTACCTCGAACACTGAAGCTTTCTTT.

The J gene is TRBJ1-5, the V gene TRBV5-4; D is perhaps TRBD1 (5 bases). The V gene's germline CDR1 is SGHNT and CDR2 YYREEE (reference sequence). The V end was cut by 4 bases, the J end by 1 base, with 9 bases between. CDR3 length equals 14 residues. The CDR3 loop is CASSQRGSNQPQHF. CDR3 DNA: TGTGCCAGCAGCCAGCGGGGGAGCAATCAGCCCCAGCATTTT.

The CDR3 nucleotides are TGTGCCAGCAGTACTTACCGTCAGGGGCTGAACACTGAAGCTTTCTTT. Residues: CASSTYRQGLNTEAFF. The V and J genes are TRBV6-2 or TRBV6-3 and TRBJ1-1; D perhaps matches TRBD1 (6 bases). This CDR3 contains 16 residues. Germline values: CDR1 MNHEY, CDR2 SVGEGT. V lost 5 bases to trimming and J lost 0 bases, with 16 bases between them.

V and J are TRBV6-6 and TRBJ2-7, with a weak D call TRBD2 (6 bases). Trimming took 8 bases from V and 0 from J, leaving 8 bases between them. Germline CDR1 and CDR2: MNHNY and SVGAGI (reference sequence). The CDR3 is 12 amino acids. CDR3 in DNA: TGTGCCAGCCGGGAGATCTCCTACGAGCAGTACTTC. Translating gives CASREISYEQYF.

In its sample, this clone was seen once. V gene TRBV4-3 combines with J gene TRBJ1-1; a weak D match, TRBD1 (6 bases). The V end lost 0 bases, the J end lost 8 bases, and 19 bases lay between the germline ends. The CDR3 is made up of 16 amino acids. Germline V gene lookup returns CDR1 LGHNA and CDR2 YSLEER. The CDR3 nucleotides read TGCGCCAGCAGCCAAGATCGGGTCAGGGGATCTGGGGAAGCTTTCTTT. It encodes CASSQDRVRGSGEAFF.

This chain joins TRBV5-1 and TRBJ2-1; perhaps D is TRBD1 or TRBD2 (5 bases each). This CDR3 comprises 12 residues. Germline V lookup: CDR1 SGHRS, CDR2 YFSETQ. V was trimmed by 2 bases and J by 10 bases, leaving 10 bases between them. The CDR3 sequence is CASSFQRDEQFF. In DNA form, the CDR3 reads TGCGCCAGCAGCTTCCAGAGGGACGAGCAGTTCTTC.

This rearrangement joins TRBV5-1 to TRBJ1-2, with a weak D call TRBD1 (5 bases). This CDR3 has 13 residues. The germline V gene encodes CDR1 SGHRS and CDR2 YFSETQ. The V gene lost 4 bases and the J gene lost 4 bases, with 11 bases spanning the gap. DNA of the CDR3: TGCGCCAGCAGCCCACGGGACGGCTATGGCTACACCTTC. This translates into CASSPRDGYGYTF.

The chain recombines TRBV9 with TRBJ1-2; TRBD1 aligns across 10 bases. Germline trimming cut 5 bases from V and 7 bases from J; bases unmatched to any gene: 11. This CDR3 has 15 amino acids. Germline V gene data show CDR1 as SGDLS and CDR2 as YYNGEE. In DNA, the CDR3 is TGTGCCAGCAGACCCTCGACAGGGGGCGCGTTTGGCTACACCTTC. This translates into CASRPSTGGAFGYTF.

The rearrangement uses TRBV3-1 (or the pseudogene TRBV3-2) and TRBJ1-2; TRBD1 matches at 9 bases. The CDR3 runs to 17 residues. V lost 4 bases and J lost 4; bases outside the gene matches: 13. Per germline, CDR1 LGHDT and CDR2 YNNKEL (reference sequence). CDR3 amino acids: CASSLPGQGPLIYGYTF. The CDR3, as DNA: TGTGCCAGCAGCCTCCCGGGACAGGGCCCTTTAATCTATGGCTACACCTTC.

The chain couples TRBV5-5 to TRBJ1-5, with TRBD1 matching over 7 bases. The CDR3 is 15 residues long. The V gene's germline CDR1 is SGHKS and CDR2 YYEKEE (reference sequence). Losses at the gene ends were 4 bases for V and 0 bases for J; bases not matched to a gene: 4. CDR3 nucleotide sequence: TGTGCCAGCAGCCCCACAGGGGATAGCAATCAGCCCCAGCATTTT. This sequence encodes CASSPTGDSNQPQHF.